This entry lists 15 T cell receptor beta chains sequenced from one sample in a study of T cell responses to AZD1222 COVID-19 vaccine. The method was immunoSEQ multiplex PCR; TCRdb's version includes in-frame clones alone and lacks a portion of them. The top ten clones hold roughly 1.8% of a sample with 95,000 to 150,000 clones, roughly nine tenths of them seen once. This sample comprised peripheral blood, obtained on day 0 of AZD1222 vaccination. The receptors here all came from an adult in good health.

This clone has only one observation. CDR3 DNA sequence: TGTGCCAGTAGCCTGGGACAGGGGACCTACAATGAGCAGTTCTTC. It yields the protein CASSLGQGTYNEQFF. V and J are TRBV9 and TRBJ2-1, with 10 bases lining up with TRBD1. Per the germline V gene, CDR1 is SGDLS and CDR2 is YYNGEE. V dropped 8 bases and J dropped 2; count of bases not matched to a gene: 7. The CDR3 is made up of 15 amino acids.

The chain has TRBV7-2 and TRBJ1-2, with 8 bases lining up with TRBD1. Germline V gene sequence: CDR1 SGHTA, CDR2 FQGNSA. The CDR3 sequence is 14 residues long. Trimming removed 11 bases from V and 4 bases from J; junction bases left unmatched: 12. The CDR3 nucleotides read TGTGCCGGCCTATTGGACAGGGACATCTATGGCTACACCTTC. It yields the protein CAGLLDRDIYGYTF.

The V call is TRBV6-1, the J call TRBJ1-5; D is undetermined. Trimming took 3 bases from V and 3 from J, leaving 9 bases between them. Looked up from germline, CDR1 is MNHNS and CDR2 is SASEGT. The CDR3 is made up of 14 amino acids. CDR3 nucleotides: TGTGCCAGCAGTGAGGTAGGGATCAATCAGCCCCAGCATTTT. Translation: CASSEVGINQPQHF.

The chain links TRBV27 to TRBJ1-2; TRBD1 matches 7 bases. Germline values: CDR1 MNHEY, CDR2 SMNVEV (reference sequence). The CDR3 contains 15 residues. With 5 bases clipped from V and 4 bases from J, the junction kept 10 bases outside the gene matches. The CDR3 region is CASSPGTAFLYGYTF. As DNA, the CDR3 is TGTGCCAGCAGTCCAGGGACAGCTTTCCTCTATGGCTACACCTTC.

The CDR3 region is CASSLSGGQYEQYV. As DNA, the CDR3 is TGTGCCAGCAGCTTATCGGGCGGGCAGTACGAGCAGTACGTC. V usage is TRBV11-3 and J usage is TRBJ2-7; D may be TRBD2 (5 bases). Germline V gene sequence: CDR1 SGHNT, CDR2 YENEEA. The V and J ends lost 2 bases and 4 bases respectively, with 12 bases between them. The CDR3 extends over 14 amino acids.

The chain links TRBV14 to TRBJ2-7, with 11 positions matching TRBD2. The CDR3 sequence is 19 residues long. V dropped 7 bases and J dropped 3; count of bases not matched to a gene: 20. Germline V lookup: CDR1 SGHDN, CDR2 FVKESK. CDR3 region: CASTHLGTSGRVNSYEQYV. The CDR3 bases are TGTGCCAGCACCCACCTCGGGACTAGCGGCAGAGTCAACAGCTACGAGCAGTACGTC.

The genes are TRBV7-9 and TRBJ2-7; possible D gene TRBD1, 5 bases. The CDR3 is 13 residues long. The V and J ends lost 7 bases and 2 bases respectively, with 12 bases between them. Germline values: CDR1 SEHNR, CDR2 FQNEAQ (reference sequence). In DNA, the CDR3 is TGTGCCAGCACCCATGGCAGGGCCTACGAGCAGTACTTC. The encoded protein is CASTHGRAYEQYF.

CDR3 residues: CASSLRINYEQYF. The CDR3 nucleotides read TGCGCCAGCAGCCTTAGAATAAATTACGAGCAGTACTTC. The gene calls are TRBV5-1 and TRBJ2-7, with D unresolved. The CDR3 has 13 residues. Between the trimmed V and J ends, which lost 4 bases and 4 bases, there was a span of 12 bases. CDR1 and CDR2 (germline): SGHRS, YFSETQ.

V usage is TRBV19 and J usage is TRBJ1-1; weak D call: TRBD1 (5 bases). Trimming took 2 bases from V and 5 from J, leaving 15 bases between them. Germline V CDR1 and CDR2: LNHDA, SQIVND (reference sequence). The CDR3 consists of 15 residues. CDR3 nucleotide sequence: TGTGCCAGTAGTATACGGGCAGGGTTAAGGACTGAAGCTTTCTTT. Amino acid sequence: CASSIRAGLRTEAFF.

The chain uses TRBV5-3 and TRBJ1-5; TRBD1 matches at 9 bases. TRBV5-3 has ORF status, its function being uncertain. Trimming took 2 bases from V and 2 from J; bases not matched to a gene: 23. The CDR3 is 22 residues long. The chain's CDR3 is CARSFGSFPTGGLIFGNQPQHF. The CDR3 nucleotides are TGTGCCAGAAGCTTTGGGAGCTTTCCGACAGGGGGGCTTATTTTCGGCAATCAGCCCCAGCATTTT.

The V call is TRBV27, the J call TRBJ1-2; D is possibly TRBD1 (5 bases). The CDR3 runs to 15 residues. V dropped 7 bases and J dropped 4 bases, with 19 bases sitting between them. The germline V gene has CDR1 MNHEY and CDR2 SMNVEV (reference sequence). The CDR3 loop reads CASKFGGGSVYGYTF. Here the CDR3 DNA reads TGTGCCAGCAAATTCGGGGGGGGGTCGGTCTATGGCTACACCTTC.

The chain recombines TRBV12-3 or TRBV12-4 with TRBJ2-3; D not certain. Trimming stripped 5 bases from V and 3 bases from J, with 9 bases between. The length of the CDR3 is 13 residues. In nucleotides, the CDR3 is TGTGCCAGCAGTGTAAGAAAGACAGATACGCAGTATTTT. Translation gives CASSVRKTDTQYF.

This clone has just one count. V and J are TRBV19 and TRBJ2-3, with 8 bases fitting TRBD1. V was pared by 6 bases and J by 1 base, with 6 bases of the junction left unmatched. CDR1 is LNHDA, CDR2 SQIVND, per germline (reference sequence). This CDR3 contains 15 residues. The CDR3 DNA is TGTGCCAGTAGGGACAGGGTGCCCGGCACAGATACGCAGTATTTT. Translated, it gives CASRDRVPGTDTQYF.

The gene calls are TRBV9 and TRBJ2-7; 9 bases match TRBD2. There are 15 residues in the CDR3. Germline loops: CDR1 SGDLS, CDR2 YYNGEE. After removal of 0 bases from V and 1 base from J, the junction contained 2 bases not matched to a gene. CDR3 coding DNA: TGTGCCAGCAGCGTAGATGCGGGGGGGTCCTACGAGCAGTACTTC. Translating gives CASSVDAGGSYEQYF. The full variable domain, its missing parts supplied by reference TRBV9 and TRBJ2-7, is DSGVTQTPKHLITATGQRVTLRCSPRSGDLSVYWYQQSLDQGLQFLIQYYNGEERAKGNILERFSAQQFPDLHSELNLSSLELGDSALYFCASSVDAGGSYEQYFGPGTRLTVT.

The chain links TRBV5-4 to TRBJ1-1; possible D gene TRBD1, 6 bases. The germline gives CDR1 SGHNT, CDR2 YYREEE (reference sequence). V was cut by 1 base and J by 1 base, with 8 bases left in between. This CDR3 comprises 14 residues. The CDR3 DNA sequence: TGTGCCAGCAGCTTGCAGGGGACGAACACTGAAGCTTTCTTT. It translates to CASSLQGTNTEAFF.